This TCR beta chain was retrieved from a study of T cells in Graves' hyperthyroidism and ophthalmopathy. The definition of stable Graves' hyperthyroidism was no ophthalmopathy progression within 18 months. Patients aged 18 to 65 with hyperthyroidism were newly diagnosed, with duration under 2 months. Fresh peripheral blood, about 10 ml of it, supplied the PBMCs. Overall study results and limits: A model using 13 V-J features told ophthalmopathy apart from stable hyperthyroidism.

V lost 0 bases and J lost 3, with 8 bases in between. The V gene's germline CDR1 is SGHTA and CDR2 FQGNSA. The CDR3 runs 15 residues. This clonotype was detected ten times or more. No antigen is known for it. It was RNA transcripts that yielded the amplified TCR beta CDR3 regions. HTBI primers were employed in a first-round RT-PCR of the TCR CDR3. TCRdb ran MiXCR on the multiplex PCR reads and lists one entry per CDR3 protein. The sample holds under 350,000 distinct CDR3 sequences, about 21% seen once. Source material: blood. The chain is built from TRBV7-2 and TRBJ1-4; D remains ambiguous. The receptor was isolated from a woman between 45 and 65 years old with Graves' hyperthyroidism. The CDR3 DNA reads TGTGCCAGCAGCTTAGCGGGCAGGCCTAATGAAAAACTGTTTTTT. Translation: CASSLAGRPNEKLFF.